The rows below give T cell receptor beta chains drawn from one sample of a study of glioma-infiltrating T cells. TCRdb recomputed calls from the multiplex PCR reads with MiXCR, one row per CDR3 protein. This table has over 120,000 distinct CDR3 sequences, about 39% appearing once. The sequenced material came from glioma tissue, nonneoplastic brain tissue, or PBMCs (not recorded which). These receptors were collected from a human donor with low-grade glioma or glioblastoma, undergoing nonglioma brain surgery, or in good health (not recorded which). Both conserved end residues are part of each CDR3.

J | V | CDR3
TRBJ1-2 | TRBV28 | CASSVNQGYVYTF
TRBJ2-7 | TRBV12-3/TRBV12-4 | CASSLKTGRSKQYF
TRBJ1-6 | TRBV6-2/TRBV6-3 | CASRWDFIRNSPLHF
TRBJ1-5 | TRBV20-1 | CSADQGSQPQHF
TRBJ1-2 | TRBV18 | CASSKDGNYGYTF
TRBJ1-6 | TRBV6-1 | CASSPQRDRGPLHF
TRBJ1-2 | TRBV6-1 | CASSTRQGNYGYTF
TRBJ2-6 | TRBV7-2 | CASSSPPPKANVLTF
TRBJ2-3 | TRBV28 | CASSPLSVGTDTQYF
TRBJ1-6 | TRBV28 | CASSLGISSPLHF
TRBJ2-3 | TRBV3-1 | CASSSGTSTDTQYF
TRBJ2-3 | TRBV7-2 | CASSPPLLAGDTQYF
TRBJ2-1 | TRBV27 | CASSRGQYNEQFF
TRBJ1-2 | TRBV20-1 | CSARDTGPDGYTF
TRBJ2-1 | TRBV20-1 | CSAIAINWGSNEQFF
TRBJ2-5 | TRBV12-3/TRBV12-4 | CASSRQLQETQYF
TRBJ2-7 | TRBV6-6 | CASSYSILGEQYF
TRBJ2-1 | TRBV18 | CASSAGLASNEQFF
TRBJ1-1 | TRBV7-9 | CASSSRQGRENEAFF
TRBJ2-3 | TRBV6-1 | CASSVGALLTDTQYF
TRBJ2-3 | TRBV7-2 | CASSLRGRGTDTQYF
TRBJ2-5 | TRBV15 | CATSRMTGQETQYF
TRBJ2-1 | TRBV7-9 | CASSRKADRDFGNEQFF
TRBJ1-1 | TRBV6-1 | CASKTAGENTEAFF
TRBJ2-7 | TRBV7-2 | CASSWDRASYEQYF
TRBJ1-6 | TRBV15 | CATSSGDRVSRRSPLHF
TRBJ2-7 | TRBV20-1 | CSATGQGRSEQYF
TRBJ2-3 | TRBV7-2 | CASSLIDRTDTQYF
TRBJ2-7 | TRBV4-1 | CASSPQKGYEQYF
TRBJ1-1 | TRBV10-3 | CAISDRQPGGTEAFF
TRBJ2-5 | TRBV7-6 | CASSLGSVRGETQYF
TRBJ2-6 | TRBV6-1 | CASSKTGTGNSGAKVLTF
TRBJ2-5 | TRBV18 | CASSPLEGETQYF
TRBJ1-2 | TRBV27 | CASSSAGSGSYGYTF
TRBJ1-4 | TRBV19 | CASGLATNEKLFF
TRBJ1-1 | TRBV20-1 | CSLDFTAFF
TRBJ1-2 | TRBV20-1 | CSVGDRWGGYTF
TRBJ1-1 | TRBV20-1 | CSAPRPGFDEAFF
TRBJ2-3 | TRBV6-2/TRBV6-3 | CASSFSLQGYTQYF
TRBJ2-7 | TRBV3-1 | CASSLQGSYEQYF
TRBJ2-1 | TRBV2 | CATRQGPYNEQFF
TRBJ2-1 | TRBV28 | CALSAGGYNEQFF
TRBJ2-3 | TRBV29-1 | CSAFLHANTQYF